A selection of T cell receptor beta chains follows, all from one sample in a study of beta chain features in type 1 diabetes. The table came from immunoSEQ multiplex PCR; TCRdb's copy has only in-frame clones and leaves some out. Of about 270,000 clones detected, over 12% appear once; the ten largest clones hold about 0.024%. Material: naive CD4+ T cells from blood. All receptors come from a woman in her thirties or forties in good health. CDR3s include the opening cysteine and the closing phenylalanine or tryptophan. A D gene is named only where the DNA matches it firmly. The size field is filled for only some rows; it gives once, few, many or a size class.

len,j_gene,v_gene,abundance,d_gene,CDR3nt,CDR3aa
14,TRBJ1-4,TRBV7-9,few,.,TGTGCCAGCAGCTTAACCGGGACACCTGAAAAACTGTTTTTT,CASSLTGTPEKLFF
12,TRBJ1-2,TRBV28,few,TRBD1,TGTGCCAGCCTCCAGGGGGCGGTCGGCTACACCTTC,CASLQGAVGYTF
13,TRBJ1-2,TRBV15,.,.,TGTGCCACCAGCATCCCGTCCGCGAAGGGCTACACCTTC,CATSIPSAKGYTF
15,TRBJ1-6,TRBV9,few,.,TGTGCCAGCAGCGTCACAGGGCTCTATAATTCACCCCTCCACTTT,CASSVTGLYNSPLHF
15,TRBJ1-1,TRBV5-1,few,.,TGCGCCAGCAGCTTGGCCCAGGTCGATAGGTCTGAAGCTTTCTTT,CASSLAQVDRSEAFF
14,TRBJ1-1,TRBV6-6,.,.,TGTGCCAGCAGTTATTCCCCGACACAGGGCGAAGCTTTCTTT,CASSYSPTQGEAFF
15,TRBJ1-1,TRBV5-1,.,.,TGCGCCAGCAGCTTGCCCTGGGGGCGGGCCACTGAAGCTTTCTTT,CASSLPWGRATEAFF
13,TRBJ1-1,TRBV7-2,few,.,TGTGCCAGCAGCCCCGAGGGAAACACTGAAGCTTTCTTT,CASSPEGNTEAFF
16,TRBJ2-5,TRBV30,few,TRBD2,TGTGCCTGGAGTGTAGTGGCTAGCGGGGGTTCGGAGACCCAGTACTTC,CAWSVVASGGSETQYF
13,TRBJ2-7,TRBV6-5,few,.,TGTGCCAGCCGGGACAACCGCCCCTACGAGCAGTACTTC,CASRDNRPYEQYF
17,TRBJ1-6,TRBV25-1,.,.,TGTGCCAGCAGTGAATATTCGCCAGGGCATTGGAGTTCACCCCTCCACTTT,CASSEYSPGHWSSPLHF
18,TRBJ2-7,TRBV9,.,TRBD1,TGTGCCAGCAGCGTAGCTCCCTGGGACAGGCGAAGCTCCTACGAGCAGTACTTC,CASSVAPWDRRSSYEQYF
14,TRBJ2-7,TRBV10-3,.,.,TGTGCCATCAGTGATTTCGGGAACTCCTACGAGCAGTACTTC,CAISDFGNSYEQYF
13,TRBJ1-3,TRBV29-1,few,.,TGCAGCGTTGGGGCTGCCATGGGAAACACCATATATTTT,CSVGAAMGNTIYF
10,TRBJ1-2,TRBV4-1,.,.,TGCGCCAGCAGCCAAGAAGAGCCAACCTTC,CASSQEEPTF
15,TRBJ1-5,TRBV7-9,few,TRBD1,TGTGCCAGCAGCTGGGGACAGGGGGTATATCAGCCCCAGCATTTT,CASSWGQGVYQPQHF
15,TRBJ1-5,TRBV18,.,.,TGTGCCAGCTCATTCTCCGAGAGCCTCAATCAGCCCCAGCATTTT,CASSFSESLNQPQHF
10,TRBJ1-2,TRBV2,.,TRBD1,TGTGCCAAACAGGGGGTAGGCTACACCTTC,CAKQGVGYTF
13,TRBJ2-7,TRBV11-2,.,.,TGTGCCAGCAGCACAACTGTAGCGTACGAGCAGTACTTC,CASSTTVAYEQYF
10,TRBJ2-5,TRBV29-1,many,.,TGCAGCGTTGAAATGGGGCCTGCGTACTTC,CSVEMGPAYF
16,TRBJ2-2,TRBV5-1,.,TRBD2,TGCGCCAGCAGCTTGGGACTAGCGGAAAACACCGGGGAGCTGTTTTTT,CASSLGLAENTGELFF